These 21 T cell receptor beta chains were sequenced from one sample in a study of CD8+ T cells in alopecia areata. The authors extracted RNA and reverse transcribed it into cDNA as the sequencing template. TCRdb's table, derived via immunoSEQ multiplex PCR, lists solely in-frame clones and lacks some. The sample has 12,000 or so clones; 50% to 60% are singletons. Peripheral blood samples and lesional scalp punch biopsies were obtained from alopecia areata patients. The sequenced sample consisted of skin. These receptors were obtained from a human donor with alopecia areata.

This clone showed up just once. J is TRBJ1-2 and V is TRBV19; 7 bases align to TRBD1. V gave up 5 bases and J gave up 4 bases; unmatched junction bases: 10. The CDR3 is 15 residues long. Germline CDR1 LNHDA, CDR2 SQIVND (reference sequence). CDR3 sequence: CASSAYGTAVYGYTF. DNA for the CDR3: TGTGCCAGTAGTGCATACGGGACAGCTGTCTATGGCTACACCTTC.

The chain carries TRBV15 and TRBJ2-7; D tentatively fits TRBD1 or TRBD2 (5 bases each). There are 16 residues in the CDR3. CDR1 and CDR2 (germline): LNHNV, YYDKDF (reference sequence). The V and J ends lost 0 bases and 2 bases respectively, with 14 bases between them. CDR3 coding DNA: TGTGCCACCAGCAGAGATCATGGGGGTAGAGCCTACGAGCAGTACTTC. It translates to CATSRDHGGRAYEQYF.

This clone was seen a few times. The rearrangement uses TRBV7-2 and TRBJ1-2; no clear D. Germline assignment: CDR1 SGHTA and CDR2 FQGNSA. This CDR3 contains 14 residues. V dropped 1 base and J dropped 4 bases, with 10 bases sitting between them. CDR3 coding DNA: TGTGCCAGCAGCTTAGAGCGGGGAACCTATGGCTACACCTTC. The encoded protein is CASSLERGTYGYTF.

V is TRBV30 and J is TRBJ1-1, with TRBD1 matching 10 bases. The trim removed 5 bases at V and 2 bases at J, leaving 17 bases unmatched. The CDR3 is 18 residues long. Germline assignment: CDR1 GTSNPN and CDR2 SVGIG (reference sequence). The CDR3 is CAWDRGRMGFNSNTEAFF. The CDR3 DNA reads TGTGCCTGGGACAGGGGGCGAATGGGGTTCAACTCTAACACTGAAGCTTTCTTT.

Sample share makes this clone medium-sized. The chain recombines TRBV4-3 with TRBJ2-1; D unclear. Germline assignment: CDR1 LGHNA and CDR2 YSLEER. CDR3 length equals 13 residues. The germline V and J ends were trimmed by 5 bases and 4 bases, with 9 bases remaining between them. CDR3 coding DNA: TGCGCCAGCAGCACTCGACTGTACAATGAGCAGTTCTTC. Amino acids: CASSTRLYNEQFF.

J is TRBJ1-5 and V is TRBV7-9; no clear D gene. Germline CDR1 is SEHNR and CDR2 is FQNEAQ (reference sequence). CDR3 length: 13 amino acids. Trimming removed 2 bases at V and 7 bases at J, with 9 bases between. CDR3 protein: CASSLQGWQPQHF. In DNA form, the CDR3 reads TGTGCCAGCAGCTTACAAGGTTGGCAGCCCCAGCATTTT.

The chain is built from TRBV6-1 and TRBJ2-7, with 10 bases matching TRBD2. J lost 3 bases, V lost 7 bases, and 6 bases had no gene match. The V gene's germline CDR1 is MNHNS and CDR2 SASEGT. CDR3 length equals 14 residues. CDR3 coding DNA: TGTGCCAGCATGTATTCTAGCGGGGGCTACGAGCAGTACTTC. It codes for CASMYSSGGYEQYF.

The chain combines TRBV2 with TRBJ2-2, with unresolved D. V shed 2 bases and J shed 9 bases, with 22 bases lying between them. The CDR3 extends over 17 amino acids. Germline values: CDR1 SNHLY, CDR2 FYNNEI. The CDR3 reads CASSEQRIPTQSRELFF. The CDR3 region has the DNA TGTGCCAGCAGTGAACAAAGAATCCCCACTCAATCCCGGGAGCTGTTTTTT. Variable domain in full (rest from reference TRBV2 and TRBJ2-2): EPEVTQTPSHQVTQMGQEVILRCVPISNHLYFYWYRQILGQKVEFLVSFYNNEISEKSEIFDDQFSVERPDGSNFTLKIRSTKLEDSAMYFCASSEQRIPTQSRELFFGEGSRLTVL.

There are a few counts of this clone. This chain joins TRBV19 and TRBJ1-1; D is perhaps TRBD1 (5 bases). This CDR3 contains 11 residues. From germline, CDR1 is LNHDA and CDR2 SQIVND (reference sequence). V lost 5 bases, J lost 7 bases, and 8 bases lay in between. DNA for the CDR3: TGTGCCAGTAGTGCCAGGGTTGAAGCTTTCTTT. As protein: CASSARVEAFF.

Details on this clone: At one end, the junction sequence differs from germline, possibly due to a read error. Other DNA sequences within the sample encode an identical CDR3. V gene TRBV27 combines with J gene TRBJ2-3; D gene unclear. The germline V gene encodes CDR1 MNHEY and CDR2 SMNVEV (reference sequence). The CDR3 spans 15 residues. The CDR3 region is CASSLSTLRTDTQYF. The CDR3 coding sequence is TGTGCCAGCAGCTTATCAACCCTCCGCACGGATACGCAGTATTTT.

This clone occurred once. CDR3: CASSLQGGEQYF. DNA for the CDR3: TGTGCCAGCAGTTTACAGGGGGGTGAGCAGTACTTC. The rearrangement uses TRBV2 and TRBJ2-7; 8 positions match TRBD1. V shed 5 bases, J shed 7 bases, and the junction held 4 bases outside the gene matches. The CDR3 extends over 12 amino acids. CDR1 and CDR2 from the germline V gene are SNHLY and FYNNEI.

The chain recombines TRBV5-1 with TRBJ2-2; D gene unclear. This CDR3 comprises 11 residues. V gave up 0 bases and J gave up 9 bases, with 3 bases separating them. Germline loops: CDR1 SGHRS, CDR2 YFSETQ. CDR3 residues: CASSLARELFF. CDR3 in DNA: TGCGCCAGCAGCTTGGCCCGGGAGCTGTTTTTT.

This clone was observed a few times. J is TRBJ2-3 and V is TRBV2; 9 bases are shared with TRBD2. This CDR3 has 15 residues. The ends lost 4 bases at V and 8 bases at J; junction bases unmatched: 10. The germline gives CDR1 SNHLY, CDR2 FYNNEI. CDR3 sequence: CASSGRLAELSTQYF. In nucleotides, the CDR3 is TGTGCCAGCAGTGGGAGACTAGCGGAGCTGTCTACGCAGTATTTT.

This clone was seen a few times. The V call is TRBV28, the J call TRBJ2-3; TRBD2 matches at 11 bases. The CDR3 is 19 amino acids. Trimming took 6 bases from V and 1 from J; bases not matched to a gene: 15. Germline V CDR1 and CDR2: MDHEN, SYDVKM. The CDR3 protein is CASSAGALAGGRGTDTQYF. The CDR3 DNA sequence: TGTGCCAGCAGCGCCGGAGCCCTAGCGGGGGGAAGAGGCACAGATACGCAGTATTTT.

The sample holds a few counts of this clone. The chain combines TRBV19 with TRBJ1-5; unclear D gene. The CDR3 is made up of 13 amino acids. Germline V lookup: CDR1 LNHDA, CDR2 SQIVND (reference sequence). Trimming left V 5 bases short and J 1 base short, with 6 bases between. The CDR3 spells CASSFVSNQPQHF. Here the CDR3 DNA reads TGTGCCAGTAGTTTTGTAAGCAATCAGCCCCAGCATTTT. Using reference TRBV19 and TRBJ1-5 for the parts outside the CDR3, the full variable domain is DGGITQSPKYLFRKEGQNVTLSCEQNLNHDAMYWYRQDPGQGLRLIYYSQIVNDFQKGDIAEGYSVSREKKESFPLTVTSAQKNPTAFYLCASSFVSNQPQHFGDGTRLSIL.

This clone was seen just once. This chain links TRBV19 with TRBJ2-7; 9 nucleotides align to TRBD1. After removal of 4 bases from V and 3 bases from J, the junction contained 4 bases not matched to a gene. Per germline, CDR1 LNHDA and CDR2 SQIVND (reference sequence). This CDR3 spans 14 amino acids. CDR3 protein: CASSTTGGVYEQYF. The CDR3 nucleotides read TGTGCCAGTAGTACAACAGGGGGCGTCTACGAGCAGTACTTC.

The V gene is TRBV7-6, the J gene TRBJ1-1; 8 positions match TRBD1. The germline CDR1 and CDR2 sequences are SGHVS and FNYEAQ. The CDR3 consists of 15 residues. With 1 base clipped from V and 4 bases from J, the junction kept 5 bases outside the gene matches. The CDR3 DNA is TGTGCCAGCAGCTTAGAGGACAGGGTCTCCACTGAAGCTTTCTTT. Residues: CASSLEDRVSTEAFF.

This chain connects TRBV7-2 to TRBJ2-5; TRBD2 matches at 9 bases. The germline gives CDR1 SGHTA, CDR2 FQGNSA. The CDR3 length is 19 residues. The V gene end was trimmed by 5 bases and the J gene end by 2 bases; junction bases not matched to a gene: 18. CDR3 nucleotides: TGTGCCAGCAGCCCTAGGGTTATCGCGGGAGGGAGGGGGCAAGAGACCCAGTACTTC. Residues: CASSPRVIAGGRGQETQYF.

This chain connects TRBV15 to TRBJ2-1; D is perhaps TRBD2 (6 bases). V was trimmed by 7 bases and J by 2 bases, leaving 15 bases between them. Germline V gene lookup returns CDR1 LNHNV and CDR2 YYDKDF (reference sequence). The CDR3 has 15 amino acids. CDR3 nucleotide sequence: TGTGCCACCAATGTGGAGCTAGCGACCTACAATGAGCAGTTCTTC. It yields the protein CATNVELATYNEQFF.

This clone was picked up a small number of times. Its ends do not fully match the called genes, so a read error is possible. The V and J genes are TRBV29-1 and TRBJ2-7, with D unresolved. Germline CDR1 and CDR2: SQVTM and ANQGSEA. The CDR3 consists of 14 residues. In DNA, the CDR3 is TGCAGCGTCGAAGGCCCCTTGGGCTCCTACGAGCAGTACTTC. Translation: CSVEGPLGSYEQYF.

This clone came up a few times. The chain has TRBV7-8 and TRBJ2-7; D gene uncertain. V gave up 1 base and J gave up 3 bases, with 7 bases separating them. The CDR3 has 13 residues. Germline assignment: CDR1 SGHVS and CDR2 FQNEAQ. CDR3 amino acids: CASSLDGFYEQYF. The CDR3 DNA reads as TGTGCCAGCAGCTTAGACGGATTCTACGAGCAGTACTTC.